This T cell receptor (beta chain) originates from a study of CD8+CD57+ T cells in acquired aplastic anemia. This CDR3 is 15 amino acids long. The V gene end was trimmed by 7 bases and the J gene end by 11 bases; junction bases not matched to a gene: 17. Genomic DNA was employed as the template in profiling TCR beta VDJ and CDR3. TCRdb re-derived calls from the reads in MiXCR, one entry per CDR3 protein. This sample carries hundreds of thousands of distinct CDR3 sequences, just under 70% of them seen once, and the ten largest clones take 4%. This clonotype was sampled from a human donor in good health, serving as a control. This sequence joins TRBV12-3 or TRBV12-4 and TRBJ1-5, with 7 bases that match TRBD1. Sequencing input: sorted CD4+, CD8+, or CD8+CD57+ T cells (not recorded which) from PBMCs. Here the CDR3 reads CASTSGVTGDLAQHF. Written as DNA, the CDR3 is TGTGCCAGCACTTCGGGGGTCACAGGGGACTTAGCCCAGCATTTT.